The present T cell receptor beta chain was sequenced within a study of T cells of healthy individuals (dated by TCRdb to 2017 to 2018). Turning to this clonotype: Which antigen it targets is not known. No quality values exist for individual bases; no much larger clone is one base distant.

The library came from 5' RACE. These reads were obtained on an Illumina MiSeq. TCRdb trimmed public reads at Q25 via fastp, called clones via MiXCR and kept in-frame beta chains. Rows merge per CDR3 protein into single entries with the most common DNA and genes. Here the sample has about 53,000 distinct CDR3 sequences; approximately 15% occur a single time. About 16% of the sample comes from the top ten. Spanning cysteine to phenylalanine, the CDR3 consists of 14 amino acids. Only the CDR3 DNA is retained, 42 bases long and in frame from the first base. V and J lose 0 bases and 2 bases, and a span of 10 bases separates them. CDR1 is given as DFQATT and CDR2 as SNEGSKA, both from the germline V gene (reference sequence).

The chain uses TRBV20-1 and TRBJ1-1, with the D gene not clear enough to name. The TCR originated in a human donor in good health. Read as DNA, the sequence is TGCAGTGCTAGAGACGCGGGCTCAAACACTGAAGCTTTCTTT. It is translated as CSARDAGSNTEAFF.